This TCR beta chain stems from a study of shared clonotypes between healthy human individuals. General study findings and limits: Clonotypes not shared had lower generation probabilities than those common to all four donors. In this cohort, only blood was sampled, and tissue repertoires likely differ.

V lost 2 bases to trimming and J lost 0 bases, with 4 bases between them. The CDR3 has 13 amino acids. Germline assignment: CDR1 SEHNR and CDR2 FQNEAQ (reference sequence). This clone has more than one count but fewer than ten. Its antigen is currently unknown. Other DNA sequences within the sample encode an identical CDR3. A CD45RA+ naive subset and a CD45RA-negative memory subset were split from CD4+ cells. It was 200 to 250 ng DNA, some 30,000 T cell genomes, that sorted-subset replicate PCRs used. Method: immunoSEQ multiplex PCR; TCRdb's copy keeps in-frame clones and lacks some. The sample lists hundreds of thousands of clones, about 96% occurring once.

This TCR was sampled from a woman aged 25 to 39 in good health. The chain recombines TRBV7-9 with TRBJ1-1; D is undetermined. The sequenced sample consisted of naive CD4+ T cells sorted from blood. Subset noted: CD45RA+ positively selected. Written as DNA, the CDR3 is TGTGCCAGCAGCTTATCCCTGAACACTGAAGCTTTCTTT. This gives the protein CASSLSLNTEAFF. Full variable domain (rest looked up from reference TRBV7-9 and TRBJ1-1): DTGVSQNPRHKITKRGQNVTFRCDPISEHNRLYWYRQTLGQGPEFLTYFQNEAQLEKSRLLSDRFSAERPKGSFSTLEIQRTEQGDSAMYLCASSLSLNTEAFFGQGTRLTVV.